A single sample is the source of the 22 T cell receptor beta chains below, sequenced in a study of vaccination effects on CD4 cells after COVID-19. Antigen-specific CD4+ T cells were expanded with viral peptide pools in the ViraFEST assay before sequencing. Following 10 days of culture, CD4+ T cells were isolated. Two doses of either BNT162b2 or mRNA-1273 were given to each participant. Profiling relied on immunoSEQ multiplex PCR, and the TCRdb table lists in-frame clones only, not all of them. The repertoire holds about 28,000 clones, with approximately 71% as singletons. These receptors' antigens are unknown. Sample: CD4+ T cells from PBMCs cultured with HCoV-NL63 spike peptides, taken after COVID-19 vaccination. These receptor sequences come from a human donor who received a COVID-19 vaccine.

CDR3 nucleotide sequence: TGTGCCAGCAGCCAAGCTAGTGGTGGGGGCGTCGAGCAGTACTTC. Amino acids: CASSQASGGGVEQYF. This chain connects TRBV3-1 (or the pseudogene TRBV3-2) to TRBJ2-7; TRBD1 might be the D (6 bases). The CDR3 sequence is 15 residues long. The V and J ends lost 1 base and 6 bases respectively, with 16 bases between them. Per the germline V gene, CDR1 is LGHDT and CDR2 is YNNKEL (reference sequence).

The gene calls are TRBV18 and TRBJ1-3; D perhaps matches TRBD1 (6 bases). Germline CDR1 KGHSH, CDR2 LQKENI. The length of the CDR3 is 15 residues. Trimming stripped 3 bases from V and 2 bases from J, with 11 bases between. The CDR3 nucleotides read TGTGCCAGCTCACCTAACAGGGATACTGGAAACACCATATATTTT. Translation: CASSPNRDTGNTIYF.

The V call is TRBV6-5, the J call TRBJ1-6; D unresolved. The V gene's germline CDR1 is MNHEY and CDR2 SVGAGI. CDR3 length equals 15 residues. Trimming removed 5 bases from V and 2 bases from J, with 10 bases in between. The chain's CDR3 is CASSLQGPYNSPLHF. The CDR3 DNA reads TGTGCCAGCAGTCTACAAGGCCCCTATAATTCACCCCTCCACTTT.

The CDR3 reads CASGRGGASGANVLTF. The CDR3, as DNA: TGTGCCAGCGGTCGAGGAGGGGCCTCTGGGGCCAACGTCCTGACTTTC. The V and J genes are TRBV6-6 and TRBJ2-6; the D gene is possibly TRBD2 (6 bases). V lost 8 bases and J lost 0, with 14 bases in between. Per germline, CDR1 MNHNY and CDR2 SVGAGI (reference sequence). The CDR3 is 16 amino acids.

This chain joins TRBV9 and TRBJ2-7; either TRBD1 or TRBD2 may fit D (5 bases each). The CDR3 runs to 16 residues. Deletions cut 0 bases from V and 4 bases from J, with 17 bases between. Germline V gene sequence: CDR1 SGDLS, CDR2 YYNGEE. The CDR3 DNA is TGTGCCAGCAGCGTAGCCCCAGAGGGACCAGGGTACGAGCAGTACTTC. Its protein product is CASSVAPEGPGYEQYF.

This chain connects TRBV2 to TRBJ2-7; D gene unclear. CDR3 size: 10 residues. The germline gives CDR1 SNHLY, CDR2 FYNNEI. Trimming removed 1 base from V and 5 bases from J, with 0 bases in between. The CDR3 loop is CASSEDEQYF. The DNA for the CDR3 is TGTGCCAGCAGTGAAGACGAGCAGTACTTC.

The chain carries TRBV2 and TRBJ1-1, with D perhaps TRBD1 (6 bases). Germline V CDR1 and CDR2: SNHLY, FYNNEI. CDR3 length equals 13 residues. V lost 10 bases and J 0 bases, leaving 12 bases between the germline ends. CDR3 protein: CAIGGGLNTEAFF. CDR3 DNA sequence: TGTGCCATCGGAGGGGGATTGAACACTGAAGCTTTCTTT.

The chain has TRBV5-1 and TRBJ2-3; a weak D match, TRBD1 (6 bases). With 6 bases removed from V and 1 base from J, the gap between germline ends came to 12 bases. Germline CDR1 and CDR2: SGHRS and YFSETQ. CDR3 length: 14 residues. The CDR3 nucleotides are TGCGCCAGCACACAGGGATGGGGCACAGATACGCAGTATTTT. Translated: CASTQGWGTDTQYF.

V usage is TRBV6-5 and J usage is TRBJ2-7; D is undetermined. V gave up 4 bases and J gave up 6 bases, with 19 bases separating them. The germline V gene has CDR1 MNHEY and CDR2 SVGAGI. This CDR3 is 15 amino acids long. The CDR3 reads CASSSVDLGLGEQYF. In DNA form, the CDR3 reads TGTGCCAGCAGTTCTGTGGACCTGGGCTTGGGCGAGCAGTACTTC.

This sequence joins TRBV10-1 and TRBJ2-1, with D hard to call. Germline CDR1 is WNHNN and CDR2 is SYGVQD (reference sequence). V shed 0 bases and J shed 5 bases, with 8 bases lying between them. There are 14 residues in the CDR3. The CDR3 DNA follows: TGCGCCAGCAGTGAGTCGTTAACCCACAATGAGCAGTTCTTC. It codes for CASSESLTHNEQFF.

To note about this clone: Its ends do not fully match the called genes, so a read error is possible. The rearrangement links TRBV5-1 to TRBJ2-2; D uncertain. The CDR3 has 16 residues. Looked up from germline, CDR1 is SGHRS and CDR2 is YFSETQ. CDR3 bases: TGCGCCAGCAATATTGACACAACATCGAATACCGGGGAGCTGTTTTTT. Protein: CASNIDTTSNTGELFF.

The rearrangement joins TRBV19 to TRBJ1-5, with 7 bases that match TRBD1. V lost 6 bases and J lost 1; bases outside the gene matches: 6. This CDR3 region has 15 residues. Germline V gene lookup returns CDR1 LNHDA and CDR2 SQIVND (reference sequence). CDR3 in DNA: TGTGCCAGTAGCGATGAACAGGGGAGCAATCAGCCCCAGCATTTT. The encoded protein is CASSDEQGSNQPQHF.

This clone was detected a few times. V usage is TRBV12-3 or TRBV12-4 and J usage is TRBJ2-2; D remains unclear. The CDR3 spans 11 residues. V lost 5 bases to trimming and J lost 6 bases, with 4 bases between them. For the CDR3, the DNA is TGTGCCAGCAGTCCCCCCGGGGAGCTGTTTTTT. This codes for CASSPPGELFF.

CDR3 DNA sequence: TGTGCCAGCAAACGGGACAGTTCGCCCACCTACAATGAGCAGTTCTTC. It codes for CASKRDSSPTYNEQFF. The rearrangement joins TRBV27 to TRBJ2-1; 7 nucleotides agree with TRBD1. This CDR3 contains 16 residues. Germline V CDR1 and CDR2: MNHEY, SMNVEV (reference sequence). V was clipped by 7 bases and J by 2 bases; unmatched bases: 11.

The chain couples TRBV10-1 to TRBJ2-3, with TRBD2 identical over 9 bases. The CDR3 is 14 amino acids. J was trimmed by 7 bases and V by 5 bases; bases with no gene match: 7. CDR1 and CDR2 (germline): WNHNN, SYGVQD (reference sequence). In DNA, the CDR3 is TGCGCCAGCAGTTCGGCGGGGGGGCCAAATACGCAGTATTTT. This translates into CASSSAGGPNTQYF.

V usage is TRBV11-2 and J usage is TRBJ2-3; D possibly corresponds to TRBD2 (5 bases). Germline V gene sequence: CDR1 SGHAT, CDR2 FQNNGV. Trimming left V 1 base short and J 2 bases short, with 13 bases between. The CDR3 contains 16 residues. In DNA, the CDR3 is TGTGCCAGCAGCTTAGTCGGGGTGGGCTCCACAGATACGCAGTATTTT. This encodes CASSLVGVGSTDTQYF.

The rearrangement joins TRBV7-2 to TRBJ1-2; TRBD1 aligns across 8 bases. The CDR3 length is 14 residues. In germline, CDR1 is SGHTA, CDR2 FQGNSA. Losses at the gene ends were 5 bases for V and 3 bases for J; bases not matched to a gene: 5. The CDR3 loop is CASSRGTGDYGYTF. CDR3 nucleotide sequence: TGTGCCAGCAGCCGGGGGACAGGAGACTATGGCTACACCTTC.

The CDR3: CARKGLDVSEQFF. The CDR3 region has the DNA TGTGCCAGAAAGGGACTAGATGTGAGTGAGCAGTTCTTC. The J gene is TRBJ2-1, the V gene TRBV2; 8 nucleotides agree with TRBD2. Per germline, CDR1 SNHLY and CDR2 FYNNEI. Losses at the gene ends were 9 bases for V and 9 bases for J; bases not matched to a gene: 10. The CDR3 contains 13 residues.

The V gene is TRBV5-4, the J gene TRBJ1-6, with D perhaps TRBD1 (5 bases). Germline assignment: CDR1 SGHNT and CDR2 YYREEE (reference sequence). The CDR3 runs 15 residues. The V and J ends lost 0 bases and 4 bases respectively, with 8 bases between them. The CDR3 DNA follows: TGTGCCAGCAGCTTGGAGGCAGGGTATAATTCACCCCTCCACTTT. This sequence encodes CASSLEAGYNSPLHF. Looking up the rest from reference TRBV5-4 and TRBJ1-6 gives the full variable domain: ETGVTQSPTHLIKTRGQQVTLRCSSQSGHNTVSWYQQALGQGPQFIFQYYREEENGRGNFPPRFSGLQFPNYSSELNVNALELDDSALYLCASSLEAGYNSPLHFGNGTRLTVT.

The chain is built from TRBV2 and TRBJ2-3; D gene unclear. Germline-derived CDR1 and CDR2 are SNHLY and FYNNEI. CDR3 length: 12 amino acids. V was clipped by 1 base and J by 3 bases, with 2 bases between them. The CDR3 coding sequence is TGTGCCAGCAGTGAAGGTACAGATACGCAGTATTTT. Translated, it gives CASSEGTDTQYF.

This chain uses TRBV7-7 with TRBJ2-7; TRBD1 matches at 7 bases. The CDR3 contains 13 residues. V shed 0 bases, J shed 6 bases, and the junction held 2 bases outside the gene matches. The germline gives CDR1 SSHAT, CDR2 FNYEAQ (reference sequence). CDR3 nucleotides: TGTGCCAGCAGCTTAGCGTCAGGGGGCGAGCAGTACTTC. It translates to CASSLASGGEQYF.

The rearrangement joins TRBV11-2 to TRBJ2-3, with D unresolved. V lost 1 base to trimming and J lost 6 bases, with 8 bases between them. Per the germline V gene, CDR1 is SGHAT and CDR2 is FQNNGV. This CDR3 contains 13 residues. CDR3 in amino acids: CASSLALWDTQYF. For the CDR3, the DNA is TGTGCCAGCAGCTTAGCCCTTTGGGATACGCAGTATTTT.